This T cell receptor beta chain was identified during a study of Graves' ophthalmopathy and Graves' hyperthyroidism. Concerning this clonotype itself: Antigen specificity is unknown.

In this cohort, patients with other autoimmune diseases, uncontrolled infections, pregnancy or lactation were excluded. Study results and caveats: Also, most clonotypes expanded in the thyroid above 0.001 frequency appeared in blood.

From RNA, the CDR3 regions of TCR beta chains were amplified and sequenced. The workflow started with a first-round RT-PCR run with HTBI primers and then moved on to a second-round multiplex PCR. TCRdb analysed the multiplex PCR reads with MiXCR anew, one entry per CDR3 protein. The sample has around 670,000 distinct CDR3 sequences; around 40% are singletons. Trimming took 4 bases from V and 5 from J; bases not matched to a gene: 9. Germline-derived CDR1 and CDR2 are SGHRS and YFSETQ. The CDR3 totals 14 residues. The chain combines TRBV5-1 with TRBJ2-7; 7 bases fit TRBD1. Sequenced input: peripheral blood. The sequence derives from an adult man with Graves' ophthalmopathy. CDR3 sequence reads: CASSLQGQANEQYF. The CDR3 DNA is TGCGCCAGCAGCCTACAGGGGCAGGCAAACGAGCAGTACTTC.